One and the same sample provided the 30 T cell receptor beta chains below, sequenced in a study of tumor-infiltrating lymphocytes in primary liver carcinoma. Blood RNA came from unsorted whole blood; germline DNA was also extracted. Using a constant-region primer together with ProtoScript II reverse transcriptase, TCR beta cDNA was made from roughly 520 ng of total RNA. Generation of the TCR beta libraries relied on three nested multiplex PCR rounds using slightly modified ARM-PCR. Researchers ran the first two PCR rounds for roughly 11 cycles each with TRBV1-TRBV30 forward primers and a C-beta reverse primer. TCRdb reprocessed the multiplex PCR reads via MiXCR and lists one record per CDR3 protein. This table holds approximately 340,000 distinct CDR3 sequences, almost 65% found once. The sequenced material came from peripheral blood. These receptor sequences come from a man aged 35 to 55 with primary liver carcinoma and hepatitis B virus infection.

About this clonotype: At one end the junction does not follow the germline gene, possibly because of a read error. This sequence joins TRBV11-3 and TRBJ2-3; tentatively, D is TRBD1 or TRBD2 (5 bases each). Germline lookup yields CDR1 SGHNT and CDR2 YENEEA. CDR3 length: 13 residues. The CDR3 DNA reads as TGTGTCAGCAGCCAATCGGGGCCAGATACGAAGTATTTT. As protein: CVSSQSGPDTKYF. The full variable domain, in which reference TRBV11-3 and TRBJ2-3 provide the parts outside the CDR3, is EAGVVQSPRYKIIEKKQPVAFWCNPISGHNTLYWYLQNLGQGPELLIRYENEEAVDDSQLPKDRFSAERLKGVDSTLKIQPAELGDSAVYLCVSSQSGPDTKYFGPGTRLTVL.

Turning to this clonotype: This may arise from a read error, as a much more abundant clone is one base away. The chain has TRBV6-5 and TRBJ2-2; D remains unclear. The V gene lost 6 bases and the J gene lost 1 base, with 9 bases spanning the gap. This CDR3 is 14 amino acids long. Germline V gives CDR1 MNHEY, CDR2 SVGAGI. As DNA, the CDR3 is TGTGCCAGCAGAGTGACGGGGAACACCGGGGAGCTGTTTTTT. Its translation is CASRVTGNTGELFF.

The V call is TRBV2, the J call TRBJ1-2; D is unclear. The length of the CDR3 is 14 residues. V shed 4 bases and J shed 2 bases, with 11 bases lying between them. Germline CDR1 is SNHLY and CDR2 is FYNNEI. CDR3 region: CASSATTVNYGYTF. CDR3 bases: TGTGCCAGCAGTGCCACGACGGTGAACTATGGCTACACCTTC.

Notes on this clonotype: The junction and the germline gene differ at one end; a read error may be behind it. The gene calls are TRBV10-2 and TRBJ1-1; the D is unclear. This CDR3 region has 13 residues. Germline V lookup: CDR1 WSHSY, CDR2 SAAADI. The chain's CDR3 is CASSGSSIVEAFF. In DNA form, the CDR3 reads TGCGCTAGCAGTGGGAGCAGTATAGTTGAAGCTTTCTTT.

Comment on this clonotype: One end of the junction fails to match germline, which may point to a read error. The rearrangement uses TRBV7-8 and TRBJ1-5, with D possibly TRBD1 on 5 matching bases. CDR3 length: 14 residues. Germline CDR1 reads SGHVS; CDR2 reads FQNEAQ. CDR3 bases: TGTGTCAGCAGCTTAGGGGATAGCAATCAGCCCCAGCATTTT. Protein product: CVSSLGDSNQPQHF.

This chain joins TRBV11-2 and TRBJ2-1; 8 bases line up with TRBD2. Trimming removed 4 bases from V and 10 bases from J; junction bases left unmatched: 15. The CDR3 totals 16 residues. Germline V gene sequence: CDR1 SGHAT, CDR2 FQNNGV. The CDR3 sequence: CASSSAPGLAGREQFF. The CDR3 bases are TGTGCCAGCAGCTCCGCCCCCGGATTAGCGGGAAGGGAGCAGTTCTTC.

This chain joins TRBV11-2 and TRBJ2-3; 7 bases are shared with TRBD2. The CDR3 contains 16 residues. Per the germline V gene, CDR1 is SGHAT and CDR2 is FQNNGV. DNA of the CDR3: TGTGTCGCCAGCCGAGCTAGCGGAACTAGCACAGATACGCAGTATTTT. As protein: CVASRASGTSTDTQYF.

The rearrangement uses TRBV10-3 and TRBJ2-1, with D possibly matching TRBD2 (5 bases). CDR1 ENHRY and CDR2 SYGVKD come from the germline V gene. Trimming stripped 11 bases from V and 6 bases from J, with 20 bases between. The CDR3 totals 14 residues. The CDR3 coding sequence is TGTGCCGGGTCCGGGATTCCATTGGGCAATGAGCAGTTCTTC. Its protein is CAGSGIPLGNEQFF.

Remarks on this clonotype: One end of the junction varies from germline; a read error may be responsible. The chain has TRBV29-1 and TRBJ2-7; a weak D match, TRBD1 (5 bases). Germline V gene lookup returns CDR1 SQVTM and CDR2 ANQGSEA. CDR3 length: 12 residues. CDR3 coding DNA: TGCAGCGTTTGGGCAGGGTCCTACGGGCAGTACTTC. Translating it yields CSVWAGSYGQYF.

Of note for this clonotype: A single base separates this from a much larger clone, so it may be a read error. This sequence joins TRBV6-5 and TRBJ2-7; 8 bases map to TRBD2. CDR1 is MNHEY, CDR2 SVGAGI, per germline. CDR3 length: 16 amino acids. With V trimmed by 4 bases and J by 7 bases, 15 bases remained unmatched. In DNA form, the CDR3 reads TGTGCCAGCAGTTTGACTCCGGGACTAGTGGGAGATGAGCAGTACTTC. This gives the protein CASSLTPGLVGDEQYF.

To note about this clonotype: The junction differs from germline at one of its ends, possibly a read error. The chain recombines TRBV12-3 or TRBV12-4 with TRBJ2-3; D is unclear. The CDR3 length is 15 residues. CDR3 amino acids: CASSLARGLRDTHYF. In nucleotides, the CDR3 is TGTGCCAGCAGTTTAGCGCGAGGTTTGAGAGATACGCACTATTTT.

The CDR3 nucleotides read TGTGCCAGCAGTTTACCCTCAACGGAGACCCAGTACTTC. Translated: CASSLPSTETQYF. V usage is TRBV28 and J usage is TRBJ2-5; D call uncertain. V was cut by 2 bases and J by 5 bases, with 9 bases left in between. This CDR3 is 13 amino acids long. CDR1 and CDR2 from the germline V gene are MDHEN and SYDVKM. Full variable domain (missing parts from reference TRBV28 and TRBJ2-5): DVKVTQSSRYLVKRTGEKVFLECVQDMDHENMFWYRQDPGLGLRLIYFSYDVKMKEKGDIPEGYSVSREKKERFSLILESASTNQTSMYLCASSLPSTETQYFGPGTRLLVL.

This clonotype was observed a handful of times. This rearrangement joins TRBV6-5 to TRBJ1-5, with D maybe TRBD1 (6 bases). The CDR3 runs to 15 residues. CDR1 MNHEY and CDR2 SVGAGI come from the germline V gene. V shed 2 bases and J shed 2 bases, with 10 bases lying between them. CDR3 protein: CASSYGPGGNQPQHF. In DNA, the CDR3 is TGTGCCAGCAGTTACGGGCCAGGGGGCAATCAGCCCCAGCATTTT.

This clonotype was observed a few times. This sequence joins TRBV30 and TRBJ2-7; D uncertain. Germline V gene sequence: CDR1 GTSNPN, CDR2 SVGIG (reference sequence). This CDR3 is 14 amino acids long. Trimming stripped 3 bases from V and 2 bases from J, with 14 bases between. CDR3 loop: CAWRIGRFPYEQYF. Here the CDR3 DNA reads TGTGCCTGGAGGATCGGTAGGTTCCCCTACGAGCAGTACTTC.

V usage is TRBV5-4 and J usage is TRBJ2-2; D assignment may be TRBD1 or TRBD2 (6 bases each). This CDR3 has 16 amino acids. The germline V gene has CDR1 SGHNT and CDR2 YYREEE (reference sequence). Trimming removed 7 bases from V and 7 bases from J, with 23 bases in between. CDR3 loop: CASHTDKGGHIGELFF. The CDR3 nucleotides read TGTGCCAGCCATACCGACAAAGGGGGGCACATCGGGGAGCTGTTTTTT.

In this sample, this clonotype turned up a few times. The chain carries TRBV24-1 and TRBJ2-3, with 9 bases fitting TRBD2. The CDR3 runs 20 residues. V lost 4 bases and J lost 1; bases outside the gene matches: 17. The germline V gene encodes CDR1 KGHDR and CDR2 SFDVKD. CDR3 DNA: TGTGCCACCAGTGACCGGTTTCTAGCGGGAATGCCGGGGGGCACAGATACGCAGTATTTT. As protein: CATSDRFLAGMPGGTDTQYF.

The chain employs TRBV9 and TRBJ1-1; 10 bases align to TRBD1. Germline CDR1 SGDLS, CDR2 YYNGEE. This CDR3 contains 15 residues. The junction had 5 bases not matched to a gene; V was cut back by 3 bases and J by 3 bases. The CDR3 region is CASSGSGTGDTEAFF. CDR3 DNA: TGTGCCAGCAGCGGTTCCGGGACAGGGGACACTGAAGCTTTCTTT.

In this sample, this clonotype turned up a few times. CDR3 coding DNA: TGTGCCAGCAGCATATACAGGGGGCGTAGCTCCTATAATTCACCCCTCCACTTT. The encoded protein is CASSIYRGRSSYNSPLHF. The rearrangement uses TRBV13 and TRBJ1-6, with 9 bases lining up with TRBD1. CDR1 and CDR2 (germline): PRHDT, FYEKMQ (reference sequence). The CDR3 runs to 18 residues. The V segment lost 5 bases and the J segment 0 bases; nucleotides outside the gene matches: 8.

About this clonotype: The CDR3 does not close with the conserved phenylalanine or tryptophan, likely indicating a read error. The DNA is left out, because the CDR3 cannot be placed on it with certainty; the CDR3 is given as TCRdb lists it. V and J are TRBV11-2 and TRBJ1-1; whether TRBD1, the table's D call, matches the DNA was not checked. CDR1 SGHAT and CDR2 FQNNGV come from the germline V gene. Including both end residues, the CDR3 is 17 amino acids long. This CDR3 is CASSRRASQGSNTEASL.

Concerning this clonotype: As the CDR3 is not closed by the conserved phenylalanine or tryptophan, this likely results from a read error. The chain joins TRBV11-2 to TRBJ1-4, with a tentative D call TRBD1 (6 bases). The CDR3 has 17 residues. CDR1 and CDR2 from the germline V gene are SGHAT and FQNNGV. CDR3 residues: CASSLKTGTTTNEKLFC. The CDR3 DNA is TGTGCCAGCAGCTTAAAGACCGGGACAACAACTAATGAGAAACTGTTTTGT.

This rearrangement joins TRBV6-4 to TRBJ2-3; the D is unclear. This CDR3 contains 15 residues. With 0 bases removed from V and 0 bases from J, the gap between germline ends came to 7 bases. Germline CDR1 reads MRHNA; CDR2 reads SNTAGT. CDR3 residues: CASSDSIGSTDTQYF. The CDR3 DNA reads TGTGCCAGCAGTGACTCGATCGGGAGCACAGATACGCAGTATTTT.

The rearrangement links TRBV11-2 to TRBJ2-1; TRBD2 agrees at 8 bases. The V gene's germline CDR1 is SGHAT and CDR2 FQNNGV. V shed 9 bases, J shed 6 bases, and the junction held 10 bases outside the gene matches. The CDR3 covers 14 residues. As DNA, the CDR3 is TGTGCCAGTGGCCCAGCGGGAGTTAGCAATGAGCAGTTCTTC. Amino acids: CASGPAGVSNEQFF.

Regarding this clonotype: A read error may be the cause here, since a much bigger clone is one base away. This chain uses TRBV6-2 or TRBV6-3 with TRBJ2-1, with TRBD2 identical over 10 bases. Looked up from germline, CDR1 is MNHEY and CDR2 is SVGEGT. The CDR3 totals 16 residues. In DNA form, the CDR3 reads TGTTCCAGCAGTTACTTGCCTAGCGGGAGTGTCGATGAGCAGTTCTTC. Its protein is CSSSYLPSGSVDEQFF.

The gene calls are TRBV5-5 and TRBJ2-1; D may match TRBD1 or TRBD2 (5 bases each). Germline assignment: CDR1 SGHKS and CDR2 YYEKEE (reference sequence). V was shortened by 4 bases and J by 5 bases, with 13 bases between the two germline ends. The CDR3 consists of 14 residues. CDR3 region: CASSVGPDNNEQFF. The CDR3 bases are TGTGCCAGCAGCGTGGGACCTGATAACAATGAGCAGTTCTTC.

A note on this clonotype: Since a much larger clone is just one base distant, this may be a read error. The J gene is TRBJ2-5, the V gene TRBV6-6; D remains unclear. The CDR3 is 11 residues long. Germline assignment: CDR1 MNHNY and CDR2 SVGAGI (reference sequence). The CDR3 nucleotides are TGTGCCAGCAGCCAAGAAGAGGCCCAGTACTTC. Translation gives CASSQEEAQYF.

Note on this clonotype: A much larger clone is a single base away; this may be a read error. V usage is TRBV12-3 or TRBV12-4 and J usage is TRBJ1-5; D is undetermined. The CDR3 extends over 14 amino acids. The CDR3 loop is CASSLYGSNQPRHF. The CDR3 DNA is TGTGCCAGCAGTTTGTACGGGAGTAATCAGCCCCGGCATTTT.

The J gene is TRBJ2-1, the V gene TRBV12-3 or TRBV12-4; 14 nucleotides match TRBD2. J lost 7 bases, V lost 9 bases, and 8 bases had no gene match. This CDR3 is 15 amino acids long. The CDR3 is CARSRGLAGANEQFF. The CDR3, as DNA: TGTGCCAGGAGCCGGGGACTAGCGGGAGCGAATGAGCAGTTCTTC.

Note on this clonotype: This may be a read error: a much more frequent sequence differs by one nucleotide. The rearrangement joins TRBV4-1 to TRBJ2-7; D is unclear. The CDR3 runs 15 residues. In germline, CDR1 is MGHRA, CDR2 YSYEKL. The DNA for the CDR3 is TGCGCCAGCAGCCAGAAGGGTGACGGCGCCTACGACCAGTACTTC. It specifies CASSQKGDGAYDQYF.

This clonotype was found many times. The rearrangement links TRBV6-2 or TRBV6-3 to TRBJ2-7, with D unclear. The CDR3 is made up of 13 amino acids. V gave up 9 bases and J gave up 0 bases, with 12 bases separating them. The germline V gene has CDR1 MNHEY and CDR2 SVGEGT. The CDR3, as DNA: TGTGCCAGTAACGACGGAAGCTCCTACGAGCAGTACTTC. It yields the protein CASNDGSSYEQYF.

Concerning this clonotype: The CDR3 carries no conserved terminal phenylalanine or tryptophan, so it likely arises from a read error. The rearrangement joins TRBV4-3 to TRBJ2-1; 8 bases are a match to TRBD1. Germline V gives CDR1 LGHNA, CDR2 YSLEER. The CDR3 sequence is 15 residues long. CDR3: CASSQGTGTYNEQFL. The CDR3 nucleotides are TGCGCCAGTAGCCAAGGGACAGGAACCTACAATGAGCAGTTCCTC.